These 4 T cell receptor beta chains originate from one sample sequenced in a study of T cell responses to AZD1222 COVID-19 vaccine. The repertoire was sequenced with immunoSEQ multiplex PCR; TCRdb's copy has only in-frame clones and lacks some. Of around 140,000 clones in the sample, around 90% were seen once. The sequencing used peripheral blood, collected 28 days after the second AZD1222 dose. These receptors all stem from an adult who received the AZD1222 COVID-19 vaccine.

The CDR3 sequence: CASSYAPWDISSNQPQHF. Here the CDR3 DNA reads TGTGCCAGCAGTTACGCCCCTTGGGACATAAGTAGCAATCAGCCCCAGCATTTT. The chain couples TRBV6-2 or TRBV6-3 to TRBJ1-5; perhaps TRBD1 as D (6 bases). Germline loops: CDR1 MNHEY, CDR2 SVGEGT. V was clipped by 2 bases and J by 0 bases, with 17 bases between them. This CDR3 is 18 amino acids long.

The V gene is TRBV4-1, the J gene TRBJ1-5, with 7 bases identical to TRBD1. V lost 2 bases and J lost 4; bases outside the gene matches: 11. Germline loops: CDR1 MGHRA, CDR2 YSYEKL. The CDR3 is 17 amino acids. CDR3 amino acids: CASSQFPFGTDNQPQHF. DNA of the CDR3: TGCGCCAGCAGCCAATTCCCATTTGGGACAGATAATCAGCCCCAGCATTTT.

The chain uses TRBV30 and TRBJ1-1; D is ambiguous. With 2 bases removed from V and 6 bases from J, the gap between germline ends came to 16 bases. CDR3 length: 14 residues. Germline CDR1 reads GTSNPN; CDR2 reads SVGIG (reference sequence). This CDR3 is CAWSRPQLRAEAFF. DNA for the CDR3: TGTGCCTGGAGTCGACCCCAACTGCGGGCTGAAGCTTTCTTT.

The chain joins TRBV29-1 to TRBJ1-2, with D perhaps TRBD1 (5 bases). The V end was cut by 3 bases, the J end by 7 bases, with 15 bases between. The germline CDR1 and CDR2 sequences are SQVTM and ANQGSEA. The CDR3 contains 13 residues. The chain's CDR3 is CSVEGNIGGGYTF. CDR3 nucleotide sequence: TGCAGCGTTGAGGGCAACATTGGGGGTGGCTACACCTTC.